The 8 T cell receptor beta chains reported below all come from one sample, sequenced in a study of T cells in Graves' hyperthyroidism and ophthalmopathy. The source material, RNA transcripts, was used to amplify TCR beta CDR3 regions. In the first-round RT-PCR of the TCR CDR3, the HTBI primer set was used. TCRdb re-derived calls from the multiplex PCR reads in MiXCR, one entry per CDR3 protein. The table has 150,000 to 200,000 distinct CDR3 sequences, over 15% seen once; the top ten hold approximately 28%. What was sequenced was blood. The source of these receptors is a woman aged 45-59 years with Graves' hyperthyroidism.

This clonotype was recorded at least ten times. The chain recombines TRBV7-9 with TRBJ2-3; D is perhaps TRBD1 or TRBD2 (5 bases each). Deletions cut 0 bases from V and 2 bases from J, with 9 bases between. CDR1 and CDR2 (germline): SEHNR, FQNEAQ (reference sequence). There are 15 residues in the CDR3. CDR3 bases: TGTGCCAGCAGCTTAGCGGGACCAAACACAGATACGCAGTATTTT. This encodes CASSLAGPNTDTQYF. Full variable domain (outside the CDR3, taken from reference TRBV7-9 and TRBJ2-3): DTGVSQNPRHKITKRGQNVTFRCDPISEHNRLYWYRQTLGQGPEFLTYFQNEAQLEKSRLLSDRFSAERPKGSFSTLEIQRTEQGDSAMYLCASSLAGPNTDTQYFGPGTRLTVL.

This clonotype was detected ten times or more. V is TRBV6-1 and J is TRBJ1-6; 7 bases match TRBD1. V was pared by 3 bases and J by 4 bases, with 9 bases of the junction left unmatched. The CDR3 extends over 17 amino acids. CDR1 and CDR2 from the germline V gene are MNHNS and SASEGT. CDR3 in amino acids: CASSDLPGTVYNSPLHF. In DNA, the CDR3 is TGTGCCAGCAGTGACCTACCTGGGACAGTGTATAATTCACCCCTCCACTTT.

This chain joins TRBV5-5 and TRBJ1-2; TRBD1 might be the D (5 bases). The germline V gene encodes CDR1 SGHKS and CDR2 YYEKEE (reference sequence). The CDR3 loop spans 16 amino acids. The V end lost 0 bases, the J end lost 4 bases, and 16 bases lay between the germline ends. This chain's CDR3 is CASSLAWGPPGYGYTF. CDR3 DNA: TGTGCCAGCAGCTTGGCCTGGGGACCGCCGGGCTATGGCTACACCTTC.

This clonotype was seen ten or more times. J is TRBJ1-2 and V is TRBV19, with 7 positions matching TRBD1. This CDR3 spans 12 amino acids. Trimming took 7 bases from V and 8 from J; bases not matched to a gene: 7. Germline-derived CDR1 and CDR2 are LNHDA and SQIVND (reference sequence). CDR3 residues: CASIGQAGGYTF. CDR3 sequence (DNA): TGTGCCAGTATAGGACAGGCTGGCGGCTACACCTTC. Together with reference TRBV19 and TRBJ1-2, the CDR3 gives the full variable domain: DGGITQSPKYLFRKEGQNVTLSCEQNLNHDAMYWYRQDPGQGLRLIYYSQIVNDFQKGDIAEGYSVSREKKESFPLTVTSAQKNPTAFYLCASIGQAGGYTFGSGTRLTVV.

This clonotype showed up many times. The chain couples TRBV11-2 to TRBJ2-1; perhaps D is TRBD1 or TRBD2 (5 bases each). Germline CDR1 and CDR2: SGHAT and FQNNGV. V was trimmed by 1 base and J by 13 bases, leaving 14 bases between them. This CDR3 has 13 residues. The CDR3 region has the DNA TGTGCCAGCAGCTTAGCTTTAAGGGACGTTCAGTTCTTC. This sequence encodes CASSLALRDVQFF.

The chain carries TRBV7-9 and TRBJ1-5; the D gene is possibly TRBD1 (5 bases). This CDR3 comprises 17 residues. Germline CDR1 and CDR2: SEHNR and FQNEAQ (reference sequence). Trimming pared 3 bases from V and 4 bases from J, leaving 19 bases between. The CDR3 loop reads CASSLGRLEGENQPQHF. CDR3 in DNA: TGTGCCAGCAGCTTGGGGCGCTTAGAGGGAGAAAATCAGCCCCAGCATTTT.

This clonotype was observed at least ten times. The chain uses TRBV7-3 and TRBJ2-7; D remains unclear. Trimming left V 3 bases short and J 0 bases short, with 15 bases between. Germline CDR1 reads SGHTA; CDR2 reads FQGTGA. The CDR3 length is 16 residues. The CDR3 loop reads CASSLGPGRSSYEQYF. The CDR3 bases are TGTGCCAGCAGCTTGGGCCCTGGGCGATCCTCCTACGAGCAGTACTTC.

The chain links TRBV28 to TRBJ2-5; the D gene is possibly TRBD1 (5 bases). Germline assignment: CDR1 MDHEN and CDR2 SYDVKM. The ends were cut back, 5 bases at V and 2 bases at J, with 15 bases in the middle. This CDR3 contains 15 residues. CDR3 DNA: TGTGCCAGCAGTAAAGGCTCAGGGCTACAAGAGACCCAGTACTTC. Protein: CASSKGSGLQETQYF.